This TCR beta chain is drawn from a study of identical twins. Germline CDR1 reads SQVTM; CDR2 reads ANQGSEA. Trimming at V came to 8 bases and at J to 6 bases, leaving 17 bases not matched to a gene. This CDR3 region has 15 residues. TCRdb reprocessed the 5' RACE reads with MiXCR, giving one entry per CDR3 protein. The table shows under 900,000 distinct CDR3 sequences, with roughly an eighth occurring only once. Everyone who gave samples was a healthy Caucasian. The sample was also reused in another study, on yellow fever vaccine responses in identical twins.

The chain is built from TRBV29-1 and TRBJ1-1; TRBD1 matches at 8 bases. Sequencing was performed on PBMCs. This receptor was identified in a woman aged 18-29 years in good health. In nucleotides, the CDR3 is TGCAGCACCTTACCGGCAGGACAGGGAGCGGCTGAAGCTTTCTTT. Translating it yields CSTLPAGQGAAEAFF.